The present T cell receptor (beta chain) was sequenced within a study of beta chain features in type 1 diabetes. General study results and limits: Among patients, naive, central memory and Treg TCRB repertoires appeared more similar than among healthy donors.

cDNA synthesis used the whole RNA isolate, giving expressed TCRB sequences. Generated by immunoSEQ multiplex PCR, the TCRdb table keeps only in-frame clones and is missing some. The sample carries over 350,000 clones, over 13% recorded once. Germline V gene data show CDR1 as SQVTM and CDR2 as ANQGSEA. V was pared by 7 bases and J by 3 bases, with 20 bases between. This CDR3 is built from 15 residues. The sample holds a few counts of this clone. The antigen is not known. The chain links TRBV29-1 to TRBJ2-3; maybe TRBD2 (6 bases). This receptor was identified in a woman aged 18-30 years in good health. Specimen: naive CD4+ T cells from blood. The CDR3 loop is CSAKMEGLTTDTQYF. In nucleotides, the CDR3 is TGCAGCGCTAAAATGGAGGGATTGACAACAGATACGCAGTATTTT.